This entry lists 9 T cell receptor beta chains sequenced from one sample in a study of cytomegalovirus exposure and HLA in healthy donors. Researchers ran the PCR with 60 Vbeta and 13 Jbeta primers. Assay used: immunoSEQ multiplex PCR; TCRdb lists only in-frame clones, some missing. There are 150,000 to 200,000 clones in the sample, with under 6.5% held by the top ten. What was sequenced was PBMCs. The receptors were gathered from a man aged 25-45 years in good health and CMV-seronegative.

The rearrangement joins TRBV19 to TRBJ1-2; D uncertain. Trimming removed 2 bases at V and 0 bases at J, with 7 bases between. The CDR3 extends over 14 amino acids. CDR1 and CDR2 (germline): LNHDA, SQIVND (reference sequence). DNA of the CDR3: TGTGCCAGTAGTATATTGGGAGCTAACTATGGCTACACCTTC. This encodes CASSILGANYGYTF.

CDR3 nucleotide sequence: TGTGCCAGCAGCGTAGGAGGTCGAGTGGGTGATGGCGCAGATACGCAGTATTTT. As protein: CASSVGGRVGDGADTQYF. The rearrangement links TRBV9 to TRBJ2-3; D remains unclear. The CDR3 contains 18 residues. Trimming took 0 bases from V and 4 from J, leaving 21 bases between them. The germline V gene encodes CDR1 SGDLS and CDR2 YYNGEE.

CDR3 sequence (DNA): TGTGCCAGCAGTGAAGGTAGTGGTGCCTACGAGCAGTACTTC. Translated: CASSEGSGAYEQYF. V and J are TRBV2 and TRBJ2-5, with D hard to call. The J call may not be correct, given that the DNA end is closer to TRBJ2-7. The germline V gene encodes CDR1 SNHLY and CDR2 FYNNEI. The CDR3 contains 14 residues.

The chain recombines TRBV30 with TRBJ1-6, with TRBD1 matching 7 bases. Germline V gene data show CDR1 as GTSNPN and CDR2 as SVGIG (reference sequence). The V and J ends lost 2 bases and 5 bases, in that order; junction bases with no gene match: 6. The CDR3 is 15 amino acids. CDR3 nucleotides: TGTGCCTGGAGTTGCAGGGGGATTGATAATTCACCCCTCCACTTT. Its protein product is CAWSCRGIDNSPLHF.

This chain links TRBV7-6 with TRBJ2-3; TRBD2 aligns across 7 bases. The junction had 12 bases not matched to a gene; V was cut back by 3 bases and J by 6 bases. Germline V gene sequence: CDR1 SGHVS, CDR2 FNYEAQ. This CDR3 comprises 16 residues. The DNA for the CDR3 is TGTGCCAGCAGCTTCCAAAACGGGGAGGGGCGGGATACGCAGTATTTT. Translating gives CASSFQNGEGRDTQYF.

This chain links TRBV15 with TRBJ2-3, with TRBD2 identical over 10 bases. The CDR3 consists of 16 residues. V lost 5 bases to trimming and J lost 0 bases; unmatched junction nucleotides: 5. Germline values: CDR1 LNHNV, CDR2 YYDKDF (reference sequence). The CDR3 sequence: CATSGGAGGSTDTQYF. The CDR3, as DNA: TGTGCCACCAGCGGAGGAGCGGGGGGGAGCACAGATACGCAGTATTTT.

The V gene is TRBV19, the J gene TRBJ1-1, with D maybe TRBD1 (6 bases). CDR3 length: 15 residues. Per the germline V gene, CDR1 is LNHDA and CDR2 is SQIVND (reference sequence). V lost 11 bases and J lost 5, with 24 bases in between. The CDR3 nucleotides are TGTGCCGCCAGTAAGATGGGACAAACATTTACTGAAGCTTTCTTT. Protein: CAASKMGQTFTEAFF. Looking up the rest from reference TRBV19 and TRBJ1-1 gives the full variable domain: DGGITQSPKYLFRKEGQNVTLSCEQNLNHDAMYWYRQDPGQGLRLIYYSQIVNDFQKGDIAEGYSVSREKKESFPLTVTSAQKNPTAFYLCAASKMGQTFTEAFFGQGTRLTVV.

V is TRBV29-1 and J is TRBJ2-1; 7 bases fit TRBD2. The CDR3 has 14 amino acids. V lost 6 bases, J lost 5 bases, and 10 bases stayed unmatched. The germline V gene has CDR1 SQVTM and CDR2 ANQGSEA. The chain's CDR3 is CSVHRAGPDNEQFF. DNA for the CDR3: TGCAGCGTACACAGAGCGGGACCTGACAATGAGCAGTTCTTC.

The gene calls are TRBV28 and TRBJ1-2; TRBD1 aligns across 7 bases. Trimming took 4 bases from V and 7 from J; bases not matched to a gene: 12. Per germline, CDR1 MDHEN and CDR2 SYDVKM. This CDR3 has 15 amino acids. CDR3 sequence (DNA): TGTGCCAGCAGTTCACCGGGACAGATTAATGGTGGCTACACCTTC. Encoded protein: CASSSPGQINGGYTF.